Listed here are 26 T cell receptor beta chains from one sample, sequenced in a study of shared clonotypes between healthy human individuals. The protocol was immunoSEQ multiplex PCR, while the TCRdb copy is restricted to in-frame clones and leaves out a portion. The table includes under 550,000 clones, about 95% detected once. Sequencing was done on a sample of naive CD4+ T cells sorted from blood. Indicated subset: CD45RA+ positively selected. These receptors were taken from a woman in her twenties or thirties in good health.

The V call is TRBV11-2, the J call TRBJ2-1, with D unclear. The CDR3 has 13 residues. CDR1 and CDR2 (germline): SGHAT, FQNNGV. V was clipped by 1 base and J by 4 bases, with 5 bases between them. CDR3 nucleotide sequence: TGTGCCAGCAGCTTAGCCAATTACAATGAGCAGTTCTTC. Its protein is CASSLANYNEQFF.

The gene calls are TRBV6-1 and TRBJ2-7; 10 nucleotides agree with TRBD1. The CDR3 is 16 residues long. With V trimmed by 4 bases and J by 2 bases, 8 bases remained unmatched. Germline V gene data show CDR1 as MNHNS and CDR2 as SASEGT. The CDR3 DNA reads as TGTGCCAGCAGTGGGTACGAGGGACAGGGGACCTACGAGCAGTACTTC. Protein sequence: CASSGYEGQGTYEQYF.

The genes are TRBV9 and TRBJ2-3; the D gene is possibly TRBD2 (6 bases). The CDR3 length is 14 residues. From germline, CDR1 is SGDLS and CDR2 YYNGEE. V dropped 4 bases and J dropped 6 bases, with 15 bases sitting between them. CDR3 region: CASSLKTSLDTQYF. The CDR3 DNA follows: TGTGCCAGCAGCTTGAAGACTAGTTTGGATACGCAGTATTTT.

The rearrangement links TRBV7-9 to TRBJ1-2, with 7 nucleotides matching TRBD1. Germline V CDR1 and CDR2: SEHNR, FQNEAQ (reference sequence). There are 13 residues in the CDR3. V shed 5 bases, J shed 8 bases, and the junction held 8 bases outside the gene matches. The CDR3 coding sequence is TGTGCCAGCAGCGATAGACAGGGAGGGGGCTACACCTTC. As protein: CASSDRQGGGYTF.

The V gene is TRBV11-2, the J gene TRBJ2-3; TRBD2 agrees at 7 bases. The CDR3 covers 15 residues. Per the germline V gene, CDR1 is SGHAT and CDR2 is FQNNGV. Unmatched junction bases numbered 7, after V lost 5 bases and J lost 2 bases. The CDR3 DNA reads TGTGCCAGCAGCCTTGGACTAGTGTACACAGATACGCAGTATTTT. Protein product: CASSLGLVYTDTQYF.

The genes are TRBV6-1 and TRBJ1-2; a possible D gene is TRBD1 (5 bases). Germline V lookup: CDR1 MNHNS, CDR2 SASEGT. With 6 bases removed from V and 7 bases from J, the gap between germline ends came to 15 bases. The length of the CDR3 is 13 residues. CDR3 nucleotides: TGTGCCAGCAGCGTGGGGGGAGTGGCTGGCTACACCTTC. Translated: CASSVGGVAGYTF.

The V call is TRBV4-1, the J call TRBJ2-6; TRBD2 matches 10 bases. Germline V gene data show CDR1 as MGHRA and CDR2 as YSYEKL. The CDR3 runs to 22 residues. V shed 1 base and J 0 bases; nucleotides not matched to a gene: 15. CDR3 amino acids: CASSQGTGTSVIPTSGANVLTF. In DNA form, the CDR3 reads TGCGCCAGCAGCCAAGGCACCGGGACTAGCGTGATCCCTACCTCTGGGGCCAACGTCCTGACTTTC.

The CDR3 sequence: CASIPNFGPSGYEDEQFF. The CDR3 DNA follows: TGTGCCAGCATCCCCAATTTCGGTCCTAGCGGGTATGAGGATGAGCAGTTCTTC. The chain carries TRBV7-8 and TRBJ2-1; 8 bases line up with TRBD2. The CDR3 extends over 18 amino acids. Germline V lookup: CDR1 SGHVS, CDR2 FQNEAQ. V lost 7 bases, J lost 8 bases, and 22 bases stayed unmatched.

The V and J genes are TRBV18 and TRBJ2-5; perhaps TRBD1 as D (5 bases). Looked up from germline, CDR1 is KGHSH and CDR2 is LQKENI. The V end lost 6 bases, the J end lost 1 base, and 9 bases lay between the germline ends. The CDR3 length is 13 residues. The CDR3 DNA reads TGTGCCAGCTCGTGGACACGCCAAGAGACCCAGTACTTC. It codes for CASSWTRQETQYF. The variable domain in full, completed from reference TRBV18 and TRBJ2-5, reads NAGVMQNPRHLVRRRGQEARLRCSPMKGHSHVYWYRQLPEEGLKFMVYLQKENIIDESGMPKERFSAEFPKEGPSILRIQQVVRGDSAAYFCASSWTRQETQYFGPGTRLLVL.

The chain combines TRBV19 with TRBJ2-5, with TRBD2 matching over 7 bases. Germline CDR1 reads LNHDA; CDR2 reads SQIVND (reference sequence). Losses at the gene ends were 5 bases for V and 5 bases for J; bases not matched to a gene: 5. The CDR3 consists of 13 residues. The CDR3 sequence is CASSALAEETQYF. DNA of the CDR3: TGTGCCAGTAGTGCCCTAGCGGAGGAGACCCAGTACTTC.

The chain carries TRBV11-2 and TRBJ1-1, with 8 bases aligning to TRBD1. With V trimmed by 5 bases and J by 11 bases, 7 bases remained unmatched. The CDR3 loop spans 12 amino acids. Germline-derived CDR1 and CDR2 are SGHAT and FQNNGV. CDR3 sequence (DNA): TGTGCCAGCAGCCCACAGGGGGAGTGGGCTTTCTTT. It specifies CASSPQGEWAFF.

The chain has TRBV28 and TRBJ2-5; unclear D gene. The CDR3 is 9 residues long. The V end lost 10 bases, the J end lost 11 bases, and 11 bases lay between the germline ends. Germline V gene sequence: CDR1 MDHEN, CDR2 SYDVKM. The DNA of the CDR3 is TGTGCCACCGGCCAGAGTCAGTACTTC. Translation gives CATGQSQYF.

This clone was found once. The genes are TRBV29-1 and TRBJ2-5, with 8 bases aligning to TRBD1. The trim removed 4 bases at V and 4 bases at J, leaving 8 bases unmatched. The CDR3 has 14 residues. CDR1 SQVTM and CDR2 ANQGSEA come from the germline V gene. The CDR3 region has the DNA TGCAGCGTTGTTTCCCAACAGGGGGTAGAGACCCAGTACTTC. Translating it yields CSVVSQQGVETQYF.

This rearrangement joins TRBV19 to TRBJ1-2, with D perhaps matching TRBD1 (6 bases). This CDR3 region has 16 residues. V was trimmed by 3 bases and J by 0 bases, leaving 14 bases between them. Germline values: CDR1 LNHDA, CDR2 SQIVND (reference sequence). The CDR3 DNA reads as TGTGCCAGTAGTATGAATGGGGACACAGCTAACTATGGCTACACCTTC. Translating gives CASSMNGDTANYGYTF.

This chain links TRBV10-3 with TRBJ1-6; tentatively, D is TRBD1 (6 bases). V dropped 6 bases and J dropped 10 bases, with 13 bases sitting between them. The V gene's germline CDR1 is ENHRY and CDR2 SYGVKD. The CDR3 covers 13 residues. CDR3 DNA sequence: TGTGCCATCAGACCGGAGGGGGGGTCACCCCTCCACTTT. Protein product: CAIRPEGGSPLHF.

The chain combines TRBV2 with TRBJ1-5; D is undetermined. This CDR3 is 12 amino acids long. Trimming removed 5 bases at V and 3 bases at J, with 5 bases between. Germline lookup yields CDR1 SNHLY and CDR2 FYNNEI. CDR3 in amino acids: CASSSDNQPQHF. CDR3 bases: TGTGCCAGCAGTTCTGACAATCAGCCCCAGCATTTT.

About this clone: The same CDR3 arises from other DNA sequences in this sample as well. This chain uses TRBV11-2 with TRBJ1-3; no firm D call. The V gene's germline CDR1 is SGHAT and CDR2 FQNNGV. CDR3 length equals 11 residues. Deletions cut 1 base from V and 5 bases from J, with 0 bases between. The CDR3 nucleotides read TGTGCCAGCAGCTTAGGAAACACCATATATTTT. Amino acids: CASSLGNTIYF.

The CDR3 region is CASSHEDRDGTEAFF. CDR3 nucleotides: TGCGCCAGCAGCCATGAAGACAGGGATGGGACTGAAGCTTTCTTT. This chain joins TRBV4-1 and TRBJ1-1; 7 bases are shared with TRBD1. J was trimmed by 5 bases and V by 3 bases; bases with no gene match: 9. This CDR3 is built from 15 residues. The V gene's germline CDR1 is MGHRA and CDR2 YSYEKL.

This clone was seen once. The V call is TRBV7-8, the J call TRBJ1-2; no clear D. Germline V gene sequence: CDR1 SGHVS, CDR2 FQNEAQ. The CDR3 totals 14 residues. Trimming cost V 5 bases and J 5 bases, with 15 bases left between them. The CDR3 DNA follows: TGTGCCAGCAGCATCGACCGGTTGGGTTATGGCTACACCTTC. It yields the protein CASSIDRLGYGYTF.

The count of this clone is one. The chain is built from TRBV15 and TRBJ1-5, with 9 bases matching TRBD1. With 1 base clipped from V and 4 bases from J, the junction kept 8 bases outside the gene matches. Germline CDR1 is LNHNV and CDR2 is YYDKDF (reference sequence). There are 17 residues in the CDR3. CDR3 in amino acids: CATSRGGQGSWNQPQHF. The CDR3 nucleotides are TGTGCCACCAGCAGAGGGGGACAGGGCTCATGGAATCAGCCCCAGCATTTT. Looking up the rest from reference TRBV15 and TRBJ1-5 gives the full variable domain: DAMVIQNPRYQVTQFGKPVTLSCSQTLNHNVMYWYQQKSSQAPKLLFHYYDKDFNNEADTPDNFQSRRPNTSFCFLDIRSPGLGDTAMYLCATSRGGQGSWNQPQHFGDGTRLSIL.

J is TRBJ2-7 and V is TRBV28; maybe TRBD2 (5 bases). The germline V gene encodes CDR1 MDHEN and CDR2 SYDVKM. Trimming removed 8 bases from V and 3 bases from J, with 14 bases in between. CDR3 length: 13 amino acids. CDR3 in DNA: TGTGCCAGCTTCTACGGGATCTGCTACGAGCAGTACTTC. This translates into CASFYGICYEQYF.

This clone was counted a single time. The V and J genes are TRBV4-1 and TRBJ2-1, with D hard to call. The CDR3 sequence is 16 residues long. Trimming left V 1 base short and J 0 bases short, with 10 bases between. CDR1 is MGHRA and CDR2 is YSYEKL in the germline V gene. The DNA of the CDR3 is TGCGCCAGCAGCCAAGCGGACGGTAGCTCCTACAATGAGCAGTTCTTC. Translating it yields CASSQADGSSYNEQFF.

The V and J genes are TRBV7-9 and TRBJ2-2, with TRBD2 matching over 13 bases. From germline, CDR1 is SEHNR and CDR2 FQNEAQ (reference sequence). With 7 bases clipped from V and 7 bases from J, the junction kept 12 bases outside the gene matches. CDR3 length equals 17 residues. The CDR3 spells CASTPGLAGTLGGELFF. The CDR3 DNA follows: TGTGCCAGCACCCCGGGACTAGCGGGGACGTTAGGCGGGGAGCTGTTTTTT. The complete variable domain, with remaining parts taken from reference TRBV7-9 and TRBJ2-2, reads DTGVSQNPRHKITKRGQNVTFRCDPISEHNRLYWYRQTLGQGPEFLTYFQNEAQLEKSRLLSDRFSAERPKGSFSTLEIQRTEQGDSAMYLCASTPGLAGTLGGELFFGEGSRLTVL.

V usage is TRBV6-1 and J usage is TRBJ2-1; 13 bases are a match to TRBD2. Trimming cost V 1 base and J 4 bases; bases outside gene matches: 13. CDR1 is MNHNS, CDR2 SASEGT, per germline. This CDR3 is built from 20 residues. The CDR3 DNA sequence: TGTGCCAGCAGTGAAGATCCCGGGACTAGCGGGAAGACCAGTTACAATGAGCAGTTCTTC. Residues: CASSEDPGTSGKTSYNEQFF.

The chain combines TRBV7-2 with TRBJ2-7; 12 bases align to TRBD1. The germline V gene encodes CDR1 SGHTA and CDR2 FQGNSA. This CDR3 contains 15 residues. Germline trimming cut 5 bases from V and 6 bases from J; bases unmatched to any gene: 8. CDR3 DNA: TGTGCCAGCAGCCTGGGACAGGGGGCTTTAAGCGAGCAGTACTTC. This encodes CASSLGQGALSEQYF.

The chain links TRBV10-2 to TRBJ1-2; no reliable D call. This CDR3 contains 14 residues. Germline CDR1 is WSHSY and CDR2 is SAAADI. V lost 4 bases, J lost 0 bases, and 9 bases lay in between. The CDR3 DNA follows: TGCGCCAGCAGTGGGGGATCTTCTAACTATGGCTACACCTTC. Translation gives CASSGGSSNYGYTF.